A single sample gave rise to the 8 T cell receptor beta chains below, sequenced in a study of shared clonotypes between healthy human individuals. Profiled with immunoSEQ multiplex PCR; TCRdb holds only in-frame clones, not every one. The sample carries around 1.9 million clones, roughly 93% recorded once. The naive CD8 subset, CD45RO-negative cells positively selected for CCR7, excluded terminally differentiated effector memory CD45RA+ cells. Sequenced material: naive CD8+ T cells from PBMCs. These receptors all stem from a man between 18 and 35 years old in good health. Some clones in this sample may be carry-over from other donors' samples.

This clone was observed a single time. This chain joins TRBV19 and TRBJ2-1, with D possibly being TRBD2 (5 bases). Per the germline V gene, CDR1 is LNHDA and CDR2 is SQIVND (reference sequence). Deletions cut 1 base from V and 5 bases from J, with 21 bases between. The CDR3 is 18 residues long. CDR3 region: CASSIGIQRSVANNEQFF. CDR3 nucleotides: TGTGCCAGTAGTATAGGTATCCAGCGGAGTGTGGCTAACAATGAGCAGTTCTTC.

The genes are TRBV11-2 and TRBJ2-1; D gene ambiguous. Trimming cost V 0 bases and J 3 bases, with 15 bases left between them. CDR3 length: 17 amino acids. Germline CDR1 reads SGHAT; CDR2 reads FQNNGV. CDR3 amino acids: CASSLEIGRLNYNEQFF. The CDR3 DNA is TGTGCCAGCAGCTTAGAGATCGGCAGACTGAACTACAATGAGCAGTTCTTC.

V usage is TRBV10-2 and J usage is TRBJ2-3, with 9 bases matching TRBD1. The CDR3 is 13 amino acids. J gave up 10 bases and V 6 bases, and 8 bases lay outside the gene matches. Per the germline V gene, CDR1 is WSHSY and CDR2 is SAAADI. The CDR3 nucleotides are TGCGCCAGCAGGGGACAGGGCGTAGGGCCGCAGTATTTT. This codes for CASRGQGVGPQYF.

This chain links TRBV7-6 with TRBJ2-5, with 7 bases matching TRBD1. CDR1 is SGHVS, CDR2 FNYEAQ, per germline. V was clipped by 5 bases and J by 5 bases; unmatched bases: 14. CDR3 length: 16 residues. The CDR3 nucleotides are TGTGCCAGCAGCCCCCGGGACAGCCGGGGTTCGGAGACCCAGTACTTC. Encoded protein: CASSPRDSRGSETQYF.

The chain combines TRBV7-9 with TRBJ2-1, with TRBD1 matching over 9 bases. This CDR3 region has 14 residues. The germline V gene encodes CDR1 SEHNR and CDR2 FQNEAQ (reference sequence). V trimming: 8 bases; J trimming: 10 bases; junction bases outside the gene matches: 12. In DNA form, the CDR3 reads TGTGCCAGCGGGACCCGGGACAGGGCCTGGGAGCAGTTCTTC. This encodes CASGTRDRAWEQFF.

The J gene is TRBJ2-1, the V gene TRBV9; possibly TRBD1 for D (6 bases). V was pared by 0 bases and J by 8 bases, with 15 bases between. Looked up from germline, CDR1 is SGDLS and CDR2 is YYNGEE. The CDR3 extends over 15 amino acids. This CDR3 is CASSVALGTWYEQFF. The CDR3 nucleotides read TGTGCCAGCAGCGTAGCTCTGGGGACATGGTATGAGCAGTTCTTC.

This chain joins TRBV5-6 and TRBJ1-2; tentative D call: TRBD1 (5 bases). Germline CDR1 is SGHDT and CDR2 is YYEEEE. V was trimmed by 0 bases and J by 5 bases, leaving 17 bases between them. The CDR3 sequence is 16 residues long. CDR3 protein: CASSLGRVGPRYGYTF. CDR3 sequence (DNA): TGTGCCAGCAGCTTGGGCAGGGTGGGGCCCCGGTATGGCTACACCTTC. Full variable domain (remainder filled in from reference TRBV5-6 and TRBJ1-2): DAGVTQSPTHLIKTRGQQVTLRCSPKSGHDTVSWYQQALGQGPQFIFQYYEEEERQRGNFPDRFSGHQFPNYSSELNVNALLLGDSALYLCASSLGRVGPRYGYTFGSGTRLTVV.

The chain employs TRBV28 and TRBJ2-7; weak D call: TRBD2 (5 bases). The CDR3 has 14 residues. The germline V and J ends were trimmed by 6 bases and 4 bases, with 16 bases remaining between them. Germline V gives CDR1 MDHEN, CDR2 SYDVKM. The CDR3 DNA is TGTGCCAGCAGACTTACGGGGATGGGGTACGAGCAGTACTTC. Encoded protein: CASRLTGMGYEQYF.